The rows below give T cell receptor beta chains drawn from one sample of a study of beta chain features in type 1 diabetes. The repertoire was sequenced with immunoSEQ multiplex PCR; TCRdb's copy has only in-frame clones and lacks some. The repertoire holds about 900,000 clones, with about a sixth as singletons. Sequenced sample: naive CD4+ T cells from blood. All receptors come from a young woman in good health. The CDR3 runs from the conserved cysteine through the conserved F or W. Fields, in order: J gene, clone size, V gene, D gene, CDR3 protein, CDR3 DNA. D genes are given only for firm matches. Size values are once, few and many counts, or a class for expanded clones, and some rows have none.

j_gene: TRBJ1-3
abundance: -
v_gene: TRBV27
d_gene: TRBD1
CDR3aa: CASSLTGQGSAGNTIYF
CDR3nt: TGTGCCAGCAGTTTAACGGGACAGGGGAGTGCTGGAAACACCATATATTTT

j_gene: TRBJ2-7
abundance: -
v_gene: TRBV6-5
d_gene: TRBD1
CDR3aa: CASSRQGTEQYF
CDR3nt: TGTGCCAGCAGTCGACAGGGGACCGAGCAGTACTTC

j_gene: TRBJ1-4
abundance: -
v_gene: TRBV6-6
d_gene: -
CDR3aa: CASTYRAGGKLFF
CDR3nt: TGTGCCAGCACCTACCGGGCAGGTGGAAAACTGTTTTTT

j_gene: TRBJ2-3
abundance: few
v_gene: TRBV6-6
d_gene: TRBD1
CDR3aa: CASKYRGLRDTQYF
CDR3nt: TGTGCCAGCAAATACAGGGGGCTGAGGGATACGCAGTATTTT

j_gene: TRBJ2-7
abundance: -
v_gene: TRBV7-2
d_gene: TRBD2
CDR3aa: CASSLAMASGAYEQYF
CDR3nt: TGTGCCAGCAGCTTAGCGATGGCTAGCGGAGCCTACGAGCAGTACTTC

j_gene: TRBJ2-7
abundance: few
v_gene: TRBV15
d_gene: -
CDR3aa: CATSRGWTESYEQYF
CDR3nt: TGTGCCACCAGCAGAGGCTGGACAGAAAGCTACGAGCAGTACTTC

j_gene: TRBJ1-2
abundance: -
v_gene: TRBV4-3
d_gene: -
CDR3aa: CASSQRGSNYGYTF
CDR3nt: TGCGCCAGCAGCCAACGGGGGTCTAACTATGGCTACACCTTC

j_gene: TRBJ1-5
abundance: few
v_gene: TRBV28
d_gene: TRBD1
CDR3aa: CASSSPGTGGYNQPQHF
CDR3nt: TGTGCCAGCAGTTCTCCCGGGACAGGGGGATACAATCAGCCCCAGCATTTT

j_gene: TRBJ2-5
abundance: -
v_gene: TRBV7-2
d_gene: -
CDR3aa: CASSLAVGAETQYF
CDR3nt: TGTGCCAGCAGCTTAGCAGTGGGGGCCGAGACCCAGTACTTC

j_gene: TRBJ2-2
abundance: -
v_gene: TRBV5-4
d_gene: -
CDR3aa: CASSTLSGELFF
CDR3nt: TGTGCCAGCAGTACTCTTTCCGGGGAGCTGTTTTTT

j_gene: TRBJ2-7
abundance: few
v_gene: TRBV5-1
d_gene: TRBD2
CDR3aa: CASSETSGRAGLYEQYF
CDR3nt: TGCGCCAGCAGCGAGACTAGCGGAAGAGCCGGTCTCTACGAGCAGTACTTC

j_gene: TRBJ2-3
abundance: few
v_gene: TRBV7-2
d_gene: TRBD1
CDR3aa: CASSYGTGVTDTQYF
CDR3nt: TGTGCCAGCAGCTACGGGACAGGGGTCACAGATACGCAGTATTTT

j_gene: TRBJ1-1
abundance: once
v_gene: TRBV11-2
d_gene: -
CDR3aa: CASSLQFGNTEAFF
CDR3nt: TGTGCCAGCAGCTTACAGTTCGGGAACACTGAAGCTTTCTTT

j_gene: TRBJ2-1
abundance: -
v_gene: TRBV2
d_gene: TRBD2
CDR3aa: CASRNKAGGDYNEQFF
CDR3nt: TGTGCCAGCAGAAACAAAGCGGGAGGGGACTACAATGAGCAGTTCTTC

j_gene: TRBJ2-1
abundance: -
v_gene: TRBV9
d_gene: -
CDR3aa: CASSVLANSYNEQFF
CDR3nt: TGTGCCAGCAGCGTACTAGCGAACTCCTACAATGAGCAGTTCTTC